The T cell receptor beta chain described here comes from a study of cytomegalovirus exposure and HLA in healthy donors. Findings of the study overall: Follow-up analysis later connected one missense variant in DCLRE1C with trimming of TCR beta V- and J-genes. When presence/absence was analysed, sequencing depth was taken to be roughly uniform across donors. Later work found most CMV-associated TCR beta chains apparently HLA-restricted.

In this sample, this clone turned up once. Its antigen is still unknown. In the PCR, 60 Vbeta and 13 Jbeta primers were used. The table came from immunoSEQ multiplex PCR; TCRdb's copy has only in-frame clones and leaves some out. Of some 57,000 clones listed, about 70% are singletons. Sequenced: PBMCs. The sequence came from a woman in her sixties in good health and CMV-seropositive.

CDR3 in DNA: TGCAGCGTTGAAGATCGGGCCAGGGCGAATGGCTACACCTTC. Amino acids: CSVEDRARANGYTF. The V gene is TRBV29-1, the J gene TRBJ1-2; TRBD1 is a possible D gene (5 bases). The ends were cut back, 0 bases at V and 6 bases at J, with 14 bases in the middle. CDR1 is SQVTM and CDR2 is ANQGSEA in the germline V gene. The CDR3 is 14 amino acids.